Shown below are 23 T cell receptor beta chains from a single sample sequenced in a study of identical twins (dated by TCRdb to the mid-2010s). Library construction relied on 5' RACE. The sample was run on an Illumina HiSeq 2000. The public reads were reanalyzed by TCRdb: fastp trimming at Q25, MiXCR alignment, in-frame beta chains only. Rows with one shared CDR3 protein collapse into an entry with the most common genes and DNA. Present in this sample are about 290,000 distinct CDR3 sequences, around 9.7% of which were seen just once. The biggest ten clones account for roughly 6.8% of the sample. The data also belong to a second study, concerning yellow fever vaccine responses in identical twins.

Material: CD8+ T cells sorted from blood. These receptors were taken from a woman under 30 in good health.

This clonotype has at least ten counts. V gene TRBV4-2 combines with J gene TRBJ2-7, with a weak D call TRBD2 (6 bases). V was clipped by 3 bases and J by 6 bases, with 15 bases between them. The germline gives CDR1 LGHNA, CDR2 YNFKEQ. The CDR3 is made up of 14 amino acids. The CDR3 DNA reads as TGTGCCAGCAGCCAGAAAAGGGACTCCACCGAGCAGTACTTC. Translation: CASSQKRDSTEQYF.

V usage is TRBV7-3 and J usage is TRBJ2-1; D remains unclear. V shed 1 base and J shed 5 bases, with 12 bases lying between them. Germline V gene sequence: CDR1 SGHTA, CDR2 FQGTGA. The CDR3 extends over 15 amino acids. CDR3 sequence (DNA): TGTGCCAGCAGCTTAAGCCAGGTGACCAACAATGAGCAGTTCTTC. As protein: CASSLSQVTNNEQFF. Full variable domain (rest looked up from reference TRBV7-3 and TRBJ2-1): GAGVSQTPSNKVTEKGKYVELRCDPISGHTALYWYRQSLGQGPEFLIYFQGTGAADDSGLPNDRFFAVRPEGSVSTLKIQRTERGDSAVYLCASSLSQVTNNEQFFGPGTRLTVL.

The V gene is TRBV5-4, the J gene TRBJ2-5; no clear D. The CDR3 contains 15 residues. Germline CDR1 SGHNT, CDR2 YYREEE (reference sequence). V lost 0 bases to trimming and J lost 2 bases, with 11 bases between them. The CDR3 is CASSLGFTEQETQYF. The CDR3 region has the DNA TGTGCCAGCAGCTTGGGATTCACAGAACAAGAGACCCAGTACTTC.

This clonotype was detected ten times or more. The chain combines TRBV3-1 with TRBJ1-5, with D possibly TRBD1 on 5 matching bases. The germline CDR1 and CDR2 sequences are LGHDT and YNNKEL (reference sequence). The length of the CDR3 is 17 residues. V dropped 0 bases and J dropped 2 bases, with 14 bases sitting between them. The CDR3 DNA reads TGTGCCAGCAGCCAAGAAAAAGGGGCTGTTGGCAATCAGCCCCAGCATTTT. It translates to CASSQEKGAVGNQPQHF.

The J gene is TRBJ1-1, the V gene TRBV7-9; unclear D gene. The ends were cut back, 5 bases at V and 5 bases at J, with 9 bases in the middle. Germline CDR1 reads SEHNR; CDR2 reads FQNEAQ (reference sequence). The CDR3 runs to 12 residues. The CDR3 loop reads CASSRDLTEAFF. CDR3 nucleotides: TGTGCCAGCAGCCGGGATCTGACTGAAGCTTTCTTT. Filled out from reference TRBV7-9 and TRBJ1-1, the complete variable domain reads DTGVSQNPRHKITKRGQNVTFRCDPISEHNRLYWYRQTLGQGPEFLTYFQNEAQLEKSRLLSDRFSAERPKGSFSTLEIQRTEQGDSAMYLCASSRDLTEAFFGQGTRLTVV.

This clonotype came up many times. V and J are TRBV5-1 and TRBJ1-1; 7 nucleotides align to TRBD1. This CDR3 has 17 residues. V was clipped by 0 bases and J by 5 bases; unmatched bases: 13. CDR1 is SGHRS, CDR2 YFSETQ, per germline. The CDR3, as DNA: TGCGCCAGCAGCTTGGCCTGGGTGAACAGGGGAATTACTGAAGCTTTCTTT. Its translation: CASSLAWVNRGITEAFF. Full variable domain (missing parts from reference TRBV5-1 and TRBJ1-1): KAGVTQTPRYLIKTRGQQVTLSCSPISGHRSVSWYQQTPGQGLQFLFEYFSETQRNKGNFPGRFSGRQFSNSRSEMNVSTLELGDSALYLCASSLAWVNRGITEAFFGQGTRLTVV.

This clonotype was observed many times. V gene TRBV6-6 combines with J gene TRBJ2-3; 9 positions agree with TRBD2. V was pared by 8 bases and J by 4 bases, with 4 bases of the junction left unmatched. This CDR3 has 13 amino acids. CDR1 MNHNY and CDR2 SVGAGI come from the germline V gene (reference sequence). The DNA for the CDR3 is TGTGCCAGCTTAGCGGGAGAGTCAGATACGCAGTATTTT. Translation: CASLAGESDTQYF.

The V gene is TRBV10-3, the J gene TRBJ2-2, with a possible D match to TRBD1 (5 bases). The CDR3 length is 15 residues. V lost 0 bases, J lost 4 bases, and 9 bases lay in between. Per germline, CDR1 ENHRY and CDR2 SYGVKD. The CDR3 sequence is CAISESAGITGELFF. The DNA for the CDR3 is TGTGCCATCAGTGAGTCTGCAGGGATCACCGGGGAGCTGTTTTTT.

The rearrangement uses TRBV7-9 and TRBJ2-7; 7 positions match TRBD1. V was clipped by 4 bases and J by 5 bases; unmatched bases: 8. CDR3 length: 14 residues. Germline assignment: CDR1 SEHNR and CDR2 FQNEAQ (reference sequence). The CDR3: CASSSQIQGHEQYF. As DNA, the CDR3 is TGTGCCAGCAGCTCACAGATACAGGGGCACGAGCAGTACTTC.

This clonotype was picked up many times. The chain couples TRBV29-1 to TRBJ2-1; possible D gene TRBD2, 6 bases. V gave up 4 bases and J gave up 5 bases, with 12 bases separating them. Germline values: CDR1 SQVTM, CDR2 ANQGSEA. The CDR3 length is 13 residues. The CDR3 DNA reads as TGCAGCGTTGCCTGGTGGGGGGACAATGAGCAGTTCTTC. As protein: CSVAWWGDNEQFF.

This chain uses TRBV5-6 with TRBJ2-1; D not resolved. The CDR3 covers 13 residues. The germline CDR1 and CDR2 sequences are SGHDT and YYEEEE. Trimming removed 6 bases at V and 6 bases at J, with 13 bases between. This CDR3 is CASITPGVNEQFF. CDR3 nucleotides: TGTGCCAGCATCACTCCTGGGGTCAATGAGCAGTTCTTC. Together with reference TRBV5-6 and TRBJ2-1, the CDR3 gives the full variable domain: DAGVTQSPTHLIKTRGQQVTLRCSPKSGHDTVSWYQQALGQGPQFIFQYYEEEERQRGNFPDRFSGHQFPNYSSELNVNALLLGDSALYLCASITPGVNEQFFGPGTRLTVL.

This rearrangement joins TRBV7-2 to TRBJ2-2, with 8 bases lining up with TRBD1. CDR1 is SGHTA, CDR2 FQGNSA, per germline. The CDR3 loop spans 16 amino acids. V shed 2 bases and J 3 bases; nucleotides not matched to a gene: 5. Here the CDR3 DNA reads TGTGCCAGCAGCTTAAACGACAGGGGCGACACCGGGGAGCTGTTTTTT. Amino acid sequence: CASSLNDRGDTGELFF. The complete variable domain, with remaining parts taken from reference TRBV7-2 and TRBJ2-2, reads GAGVSQSPSNKVTEKGKDVELRCDPISGHTALYWYRQSLGQGLEFLIYFQGNSAPDKSGLPSDRFSAERTGGSVSTLTIQRTQQEDSAVYLCASSLNDRGDTGELFFGEGSRLTVL.

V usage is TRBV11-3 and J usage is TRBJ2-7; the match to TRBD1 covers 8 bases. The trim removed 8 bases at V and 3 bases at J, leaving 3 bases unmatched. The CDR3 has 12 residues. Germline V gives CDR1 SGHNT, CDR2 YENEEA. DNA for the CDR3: TGTGCCAGCGGGACAGGCCTCTACGAGCAGTACTTC. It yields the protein CASGTGLYEQYF.

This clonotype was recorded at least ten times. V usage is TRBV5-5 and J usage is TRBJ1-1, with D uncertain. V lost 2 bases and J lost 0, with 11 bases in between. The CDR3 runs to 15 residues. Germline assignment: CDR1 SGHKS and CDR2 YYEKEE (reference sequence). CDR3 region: CASSFYPDLNTEAFF. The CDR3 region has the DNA TGTGCCAGCAGCTTCTACCCGGACCTGAACACTGAAGCTTTCTTT.

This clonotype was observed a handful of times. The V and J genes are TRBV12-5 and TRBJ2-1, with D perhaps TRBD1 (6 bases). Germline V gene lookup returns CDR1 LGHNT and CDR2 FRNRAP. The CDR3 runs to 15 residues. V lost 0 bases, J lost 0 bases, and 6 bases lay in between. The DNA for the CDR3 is TGTGCTAGTGGTTTGGTGGACAGCTCCTACAATGAGCAGTTCTTC. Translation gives CASGLVDSSYNEQFF.

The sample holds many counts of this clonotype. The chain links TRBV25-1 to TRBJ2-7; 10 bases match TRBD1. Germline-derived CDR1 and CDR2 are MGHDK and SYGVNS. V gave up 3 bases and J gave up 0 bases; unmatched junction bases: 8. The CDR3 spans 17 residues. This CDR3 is CASSDDRGRGPSYEQYF. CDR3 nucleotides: TGTGCCAGCAGTGACGACAGGGGGCGCGGGCCCTCCTACGAGCAGTACTTC.

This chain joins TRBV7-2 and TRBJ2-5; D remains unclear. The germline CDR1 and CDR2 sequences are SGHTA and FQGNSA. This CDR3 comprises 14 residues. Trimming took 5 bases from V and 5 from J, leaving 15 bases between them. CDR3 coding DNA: TGTGCCAGCAGCCTGCCGGGCGAGAGGGAGACCCAGTACTTC. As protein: CASSLPGERETQYF.

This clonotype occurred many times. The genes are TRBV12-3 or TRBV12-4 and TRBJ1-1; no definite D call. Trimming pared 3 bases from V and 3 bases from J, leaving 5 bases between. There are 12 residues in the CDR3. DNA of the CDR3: TGTGCCAGCAGTTTGGGTTACACTGAAGCTTTCTTT. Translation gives CASSLGYTEAFF.

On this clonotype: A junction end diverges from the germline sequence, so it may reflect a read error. CDR3 residues: CACSQGWGQGDFYEQYF. DNA for the CDR3: TGTGCCTGCAGCCAAGGTTGGGGTCAGGGCGACTTCTACGAGCAGTACTTC. This sequence joins TRBV3-1 and TRBJ2-7, with D perhaps matching TRBD1 (5 bases). The CDR3 spans 17 residues. In germline, CDR1 is LGHDT, CDR2 YNNKEL (reference sequence).

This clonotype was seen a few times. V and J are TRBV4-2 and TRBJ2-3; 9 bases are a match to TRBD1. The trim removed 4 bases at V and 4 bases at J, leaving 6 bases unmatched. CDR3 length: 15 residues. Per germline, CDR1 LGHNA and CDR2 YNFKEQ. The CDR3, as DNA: TGTGCCAGCAGCCTAAGGACAGGGGAGGCAGATACGCAGTATTTT. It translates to CASSLRTGEADTQYF.

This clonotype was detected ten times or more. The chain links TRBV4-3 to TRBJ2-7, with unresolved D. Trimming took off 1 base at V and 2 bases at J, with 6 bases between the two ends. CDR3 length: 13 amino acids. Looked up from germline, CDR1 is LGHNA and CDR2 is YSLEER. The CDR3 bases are TGCGCCAGCAGCCAAGGGTTCCCCTACGAGCAGTACTTC. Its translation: CASSQGFPYEQYF.

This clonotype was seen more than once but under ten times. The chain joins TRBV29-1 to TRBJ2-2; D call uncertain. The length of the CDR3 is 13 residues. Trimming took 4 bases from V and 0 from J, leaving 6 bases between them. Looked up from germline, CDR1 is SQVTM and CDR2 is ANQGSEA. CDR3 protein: CSVALPNTGELFF. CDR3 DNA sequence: TGCAGCGTTGCCCTACCGAACACCGGGGAGCTGTTTTTT.

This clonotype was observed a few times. The CDR3 DNA reads as TGCAGTGCTAGAGACCTGCTAGCGGGAGGGAACACCGGGGAGCTGTTTTTT. Translating gives CSARDLLAGGNTGELFF. The rearrangement joins TRBV20-1 to TRBJ2-2; 11 nucleotides align to TRBD2. V lost 0 bases to trimming and J lost 1 base; unmatched junction nucleotides: 4. The germline V gene encodes CDR1 DFQATT and CDR2 SNEGSKA (reference sequence). The CDR3 has 17 residues.